The clone carrying this T cell receptor (beta chain) has more than one count but fewer than ten. TCRdb ran MiXCR on the reads and lists one entry per CDR3 protein. Of about 600,000 distinct CDR3 sequences listed, approximately 24% are singletons. The CDR3 has 11 amino acids. Germline V gives CDR1 LNHDA, CDR2 SQIVND (reference sequence). Trimming took off 8 bases at V and 6 bases at J, with 7 bases between the two ends. This entry comes from a study of T cell repertoires in cytomegalovirus infection. The chain employs TRBV19 and TRBJ2-2; D unclear. Sequencing was performed on CD8+ T cells from PBMCs. This clonotype was sampled from a human donor in good health (CMV status not recorded). Some clones in this sample may be carry-over from other donors' samples. CDR3 bases: TGTGCCAGTTACCGGGCCGGGGAGCTGTTTTTT. Its protein is CASYRAGELFF.